This is a list of T cell receptor beta chains from one sample in a study of cytomegalovirus exposure and HLA in healthy donors. Here immunoSEQ multiplex PCR was the method, and the copy in TCRdb shows in-frame clones only, minus some. The sample consists of some 200,000 clones, 82% of them appearing once. The specimen sequenced was PBMCs. Receptors were obtained from a woman younger than 30 in good health and CMV-seronegative. CDR3s include the opening cysteine and the closing phenylalanine or tryptophan. The D gene is left open where the match is weak. The size entry is marked missing in some rows and otherwise reads once, few, many or a size class.

d_gene: NA; abundance: NA; j_gene: TRBJ1-1; v_gene: TRBV4-3; CDR3aa: CASSQNTGAYTEAFF; CDR3nt: TGCGCCAGCAGCCAGAACACAGGAGCCTACACTGAAGCTTTCTTT
d_gene: NA; abundance: NA; j_gene: TRBJ2-5; v_gene: TRBV6-5; CDR3aa: CASSLAYAQYF; CDR3nt: TGTGCCAGCAGTCTAGCGTACGCCCAGTACTTC
d_gene: TRBD1; abundance: NA; j_gene: TRBJ1-1; v_gene: TRBV7-9; CDR3aa: CASSSGQADREAFF; CDR3nt: TGTGCCAGCAGCTCGGGACAGGCCGATCGTGAAGCTTTCTTT
d_gene: TRBD1; abundance: NA; j_gene: TRBJ2-7; v_gene: TRBV25-1; CDR3aa: CASSPTGPTYEQYF; CDR3nt: TGTGCCAGCAGTCCGACAGGGCCCACCTACGAGCAGTACTTC
d_gene: NA; abundance: NA; j_gene: TRBJ1-3; v_gene: TRBV10-2; CDR3aa: CASSEAGDGNTIYF; CDR3nt: TGCGCCAGCAGTGAAGCGGGAGACGGAAACACCATATATTTT
d_gene: TRBD1; abundance: NA; j_gene: TRBJ1-2; v_gene: TRBV5-4; CDR3aa: CASSSQGGQGYSSGYTF; CDR3nt: TGTGCCAGCAGTTCACAGGGGGGACAGGGTTATAGTAGTGGCTACACCTTC
d_gene: TRBD1; abundance: NA; j_gene: TRBJ2-7; v_gene: TRBV5-1; CDR3aa: CASSLISGQGVDEQYF; CDR3nt: TGCGCCAGCAGCCTGATCTCTGGACAGGGCGTCGACGAGCAGTACTTC
d_gene: NA; abundance: NA; j_gene: TRBJ1-1; v_gene: TRBV28; CDR3aa: CASSFPMEGNTEAFF; CDR3nt: TGTGCCAGCAGTTTCCCTATGGAGGGGAACACTGAAGCTTTCTTT
d_gene: TRBD1; abundance: NA; j_gene: TRBJ1-1; v_gene: TRBV10-3; CDR3aa: CATRQGLLRRNTEAFF; CDR3nt: TGTGCCACCAGACAGGGATTATTAAGGAGGAACACTGAAGCTTTCTTT
d_gene: NA; abundance: NA; j_gene: TRBJ1-5; v_gene: TRBV19; CDR3aa: CASTRGGQGKQPQHF; CDR3nt: TGTGCCAGTACCCGGGGGGGGCAGGGGAAACAGCCCCAGCATTTT
d_gene: NA; abundance: few; j_gene: TRBJ1-1; v_gene: TRBV6-1; CDR3aa: CASGGHTNTEAFF; CDR3nt: TGTGCCAGCGGGGGACATACGAACACTGAAGCTTTCTTT
d_gene: TRBD1; abundance: NA; j_gene: TRBJ1-2; v_gene: TRBV5-4; CDR3aa: CASTPGQGPPYGYTF; CDR3nt: TGTGCCAGCACCCCCGGACAGGGACCCCCTTATGGCTACACCTTC
d_gene: TRBD2; abundance: NA; j_gene: TRBJ2-3; v_gene: TRBV27; CDR3aa: CASSPRLAGDTQYF; CDR3nt: TGTGCCAGCAGTCCGCGACTAGCGGGAGATACGCAGTATTTT
d_gene: NA; abundance: NA; j_gene: TRBJ1-1; v_gene: TRBV29-1; CDR3aa: CSGGRGGEAFF; CDR3nt: TGCAGCGGGGGAAGGGGGGGGGAAGCTTTCTTT
d_gene: TRBD1; abundance: NA; j_gene: TRBJ2-2; v_gene: TRBV27; CDR3aa: CASTNRGLTGELFF; CDR3nt: TGTGCCAGCACCAACAGGGGGCTTACCGGGGAGCTGTTTTTT
d_gene: TRBD1; abundance: NA; j_gene: TRBJ1-3; v_gene: TRBV5-4; CDR3aa: CASSPRTGGTGNTIYF; CDR3nt: TGTGCCAGCAGCCCCAGGACAGGCGGTACGGGAAACACCATATATTTT
d_gene: NA; abundance: NA; j_gene: TRBJ1-2; v_gene: TRBV19; CDR3aa: CASSPHRVPNYGYTF; CDR3nt: TGTGCCAGTAGTCCTCACAGGGTACCTAACTATGGCTACACCTTC
d_gene: TRBD2; abundance: NA; j_gene: TRBJ2-2; v_gene: TRBV10-1; CDR3aa: CASSRAGEHTGELFF; CDR3nt: TGCGCCAGCAGTCGAGCGGGAGAGCACACCGGGGAGCTGTTTTTT
d_gene: NA; abundance: NA; j_gene: TRBJ2-3; v_gene: TRBV9; CDR3aa: CASSVDYQAQYF; CDR3nt: TGTGCCAGCAGCGTAGATTATCAGGCGCAGTATTTT
d_gene: TRBD2; abundance: NA; j_gene: TRBJ2-1; v_gene: TRBV18; CDR3aa: CASPPIGLANYNEQFF; CDR3nt: TGTGCCAGCCCACCCATCGGACTAGCGAATTACAATGAGCAGTTCTTC
d_gene: NA; abundance: NA; j_gene: TRBJ1-2; v_gene: TRBV29-1; CDR3aa: CSVGGGNYGYTF; CDR3nt: TGCAGCGTTGGCGGGGGAAACTATGGCTACACCTTC
d_gene: NA; abundance: NA; j_gene: TRBJ1-1; v_gene: TRBV19; CDR3aa: CASTPLRASNTEAFF; CDR3nt: TGTGCCAGTACCCCACTGCGGGCCTCCAACACTGAAGCTTTCTTT
d_gene: TRBD1; abundance: NA; j_gene: TRBJ1-5; v_gene: TRBV19; CDR3aa: CASSISWTGNNQPQHF; CDR3nt: TGTGCCAGTAGTATTAGTTGGACAGGGAACAATCAGCCCCAGCATTTT
d_gene: TRBD1; abundance: NA; j_gene: TRBJ2-2; v_gene: TRBV5-6; CDR3aa: CASSRTGDTGELFF; CDR3nt: TGTGCCAGCAGCCGGACAGGGGACACCGGGGAGCTGTTTTTT
d_gene: TRBD1; abundance: NA; j_gene: TRBJ1-4; v_gene: TRBV28; CDR3aa: CASRALVEQGTNEKLFF; CDR3nt: TGTGCCAGCCGCGCTTTAGTGGAACAGGGGACGAATGAAAAACTGTTTTTT
d_gene: NA; abundance: NA; j_gene: TRBJ2-3; v_gene: TRBV28; CDR3aa: CASSLIVSDTQYF; CDR3nt: TGTGCCAGCAGTTTAATTGTATCAGATACGCAGTATTTT
d_gene: NA; abundance: NA; j_gene: TRBJ1-2; v_gene: TRBV19; CDR3aa: CASSPSFYGYTF; CDR3nt: TGTGCCAGTAGTCCCAGTTTCTATGGCTACACCTTC
d_gene: TRBD2; abundance: NA; j_gene: TRBJ2-7; v_gene: TRBV7-2; CDR3aa: CASSLAGGGEQYF; CDR3nt: TGTGCCAGCAGCCTAGCGGGAGGGGGAGAGCAGTACTTC
d_gene: NA; abundance: NA; j_gene: TRBJ2-3; v_gene: TRBV5-1; CDR3aa: CASSLRGDTQYF; CDR3nt: TGCGCCAGCAGCTTGAGGGGAGATACGCAGTATTTT
d_gene: NA; abundance: NA; j_gene: TRBJ1-3; v_gene: TRBV30; CDR3aa: CAWSRTTGGNTIYF; CDR3nt: TGTGCCTGGAGTCGTACGACGGGGGGAAACACCATATATTTT
d_gene: NA; abundance: NA; j_gene: TRBJ2-7; v_gene: TRBV28; CDR3aa: CASSPLVGHGSEQYF; CDR3nt: TGTGCCAGCAGTCCCCTCGTTGGCCATGGTTCCGAGCAGTACTTC
d_gene: TRBD1; abundance: NA; j_gene: TRBJ1-2; v_gene: TRBV7-2; CDR3aa: CASSSGGTGAISSYGYTF; CDR3nt: TGTGCCAGCAGTTCAGGTGGGACAGGGGCCATCAGCAGCTATGGCTACACCTTC
d_gene: TRBD1; abundance: NA; j_gene: TRBJ2-7; v_gene: TRBV7-9; CDR3aa: CARSGTGESVQYF; CDR3nt: TGTGCCCGGTCCGGGACAGGGGAAAGTGTGCAGTACTTC
d_gene: TRBD2; abundance: once; j_gene: TRBJ2-7; v_gene: TRBV4-2; CDR3aa: CASSQDSSGRGSYEQYF; CDR3nt: TGTGCCAGCAGCCAAGATTCAAGCGGGAGGGGGTCCTACGAGCAGTACTTC
d_gene: NA; abundance: NA; j_gene: TRBJ2-1; v_gene: TRBV7-9; CDR3aa: CASSLLGPRDSGDEQFF; CDR3nt: TGTGCCAGCAGCCTATTAGGTCCCCGCGACTCTGGCGATGAGCAGTTCTTC
d_gene: TRBD2; abundance: NA; j_gene: TRBJ2-4; v_gene: TRBV7-8; CDR3aa: CASSPRTSGRVRGENIQYF; CDR3nt: TGTGCCAGCAGCCCTCGGACTAGCGGGAGGGTACGGGGCGAAAACATTCAGTACTTC
d_gene: NA; abundance: few; j_gene: TRBJ1-1; v_gene: TRBV6-5; CDR3aa: CASSYFAGGTEAFF; CDR3nt: TGTGCCAGCAGTTACTTTGCCGGCGGCACTGAAGCTTTCTTT
d_gene: NA; abundance: NA; j_gene: TRBJ1-2; v_gene: TRBV7-2; CDR3aa: CASSLGGGEVNGYTF; CDR3nt: TGTGCCAGCAGCTTAGGGGGCGGGGAGGTTAATGGCTACACCTTC
d_gene: TRBD2; abundance: NA; j_gene: TRBJ2-1; v_gene: TRBV27; CDR3aa: CASSLLSGRAGSNEQFF; CDR3nt: TGTGCCAGCAGTTTACTTAGCGGGAGGGCCGGTAGCAATGAGCAGTTCTTC
d_gene: TRBD1; abundance: once; j_gene: TRBJ2-2; v_gene: TRBV5-6; CDR3aa: CASSFGQENTGELFF; CDR3nt: TGTGCCAGCAGCTTCGGACAGGAGAACACCGGGGAGCTGTTTTTT
d_gene: NA; abundance: once; j_gene: TRBJ1-2; v_gene: TRBV18; CDR3aa: CASSLQGRNYGYTF; CDR3nt: TGTGCCAGCTCACTTCAGGGTAGGAATTATGGCTACACCTTC
d_gene: NA; abundance: NA; j_gene: TRBJ1-2; v_gene: TRBV28; CDR3aa: CASSFGTANYGYTF; CDR3nt: TGTGCCAGCAGTTTCGGGACTGCGAACTATGGCTACACCTTC